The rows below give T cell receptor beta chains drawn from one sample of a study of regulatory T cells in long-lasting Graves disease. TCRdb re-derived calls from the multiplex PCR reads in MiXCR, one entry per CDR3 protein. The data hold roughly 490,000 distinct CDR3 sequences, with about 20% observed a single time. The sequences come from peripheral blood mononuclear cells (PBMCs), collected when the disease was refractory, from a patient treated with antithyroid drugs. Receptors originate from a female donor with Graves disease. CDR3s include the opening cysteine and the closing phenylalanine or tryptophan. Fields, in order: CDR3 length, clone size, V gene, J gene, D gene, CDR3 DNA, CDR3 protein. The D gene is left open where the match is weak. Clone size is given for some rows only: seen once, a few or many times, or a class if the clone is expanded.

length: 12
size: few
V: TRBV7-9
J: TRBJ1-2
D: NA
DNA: TGTGCCAGCAGCTTCCCCGTCGATGGCTACACCTTC
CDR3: CASSFPVDGYTF

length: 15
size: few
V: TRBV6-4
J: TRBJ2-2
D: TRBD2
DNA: TGTGCCAGCAGTACGACTAGCGGGGGTACCGGGGAGCTGTTTTTT
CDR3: CASSTTSGGTGELFF

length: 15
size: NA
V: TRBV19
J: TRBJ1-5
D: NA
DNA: TGTGCCAGTAAAAGAACGGGGCCCGATGATCAGCCCCAGCATTTT
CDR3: CASKRTGPDDQPQHF

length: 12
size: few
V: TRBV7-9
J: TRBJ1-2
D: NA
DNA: TGTGCCAGCAGCTTATCTGGGGGTGGCTACACCTTC
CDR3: CASSLSGGGYTF

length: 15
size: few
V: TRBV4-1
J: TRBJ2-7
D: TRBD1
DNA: TGCGCCAGCAGCCGTCCCGGGACAGAGTCCTACGAGCAGTACTTC
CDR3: CASSRPGTESYEQYF

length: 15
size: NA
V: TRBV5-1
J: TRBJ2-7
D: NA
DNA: TGCGCCAGCACCCGGGGATACGACAGACCCTACGAGCAGTACTTC
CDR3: CASTRGYDRPYEQYF

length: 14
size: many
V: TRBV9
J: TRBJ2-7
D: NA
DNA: TGTGCCAGCAGCGTAGGGAACGCCGCCTACGAGCAGTACTTC
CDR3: CASSVGNAAYEQYF

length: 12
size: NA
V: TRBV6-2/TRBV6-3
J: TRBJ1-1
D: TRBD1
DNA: TGTGCCAGCAGTGACAGGGACATTGAAGCTTTCTTT
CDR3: CASSDRDIEAFF

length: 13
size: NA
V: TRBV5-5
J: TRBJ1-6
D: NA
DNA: TGTGCCAGCAGCCCCGGGGACAATTCACCCCTCCACTTT
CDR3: CASSPGDNSPLHF

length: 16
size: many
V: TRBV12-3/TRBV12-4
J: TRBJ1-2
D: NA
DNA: TGTGCCAGCAGTATCCTGCAGAGGGATAGCTTCTATGGCTACACCTTC
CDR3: CASSILQRDSFYGYTF

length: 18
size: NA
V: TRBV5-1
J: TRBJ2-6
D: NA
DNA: TGTGCCAGCAGCTTTAGTACCGGGACACTCTCTGGGGCCAACGTCCTGACTTTC
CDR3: CASSFSTGTLSGANVLTF

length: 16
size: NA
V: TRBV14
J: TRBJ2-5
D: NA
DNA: TGTGCCAGCAGCCAAGGGACATTTCGGAGCCAAGAGACCCAGTACTTC
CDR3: CASSQGTFRSQETQYF

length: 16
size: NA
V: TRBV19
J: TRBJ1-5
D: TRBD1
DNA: TGTGCCAGTAGACGGACAGGGGGCTCTCTCAATCAGCCCCAGCATTTT
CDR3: CASRRTGGSLNQPQHF

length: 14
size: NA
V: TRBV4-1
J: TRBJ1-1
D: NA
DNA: TGCGCCAGCAGCGAAACCCCTGGGGGTACTGAAGCTTTCTTT
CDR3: CASSETPGGTEAFF

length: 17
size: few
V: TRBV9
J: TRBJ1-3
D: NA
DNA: TGTGCCAGCAGCGTAGGGCAGCCGTCAACCTCTGGAAACACCATATATTTT
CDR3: CASSVGQPSTSGNTIYF

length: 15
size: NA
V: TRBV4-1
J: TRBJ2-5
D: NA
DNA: TGCGCCAGCAGCCCCCAGGTAGGGGGGCTGGAGACCCAGTACTTC
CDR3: CASSPQVGGLETQYF

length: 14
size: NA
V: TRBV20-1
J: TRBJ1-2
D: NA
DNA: TGCAGTGCTAAAGCGGAGAAATTCCTCTATGGCTACACCTTC
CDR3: CSAKAEKFLYGYTF

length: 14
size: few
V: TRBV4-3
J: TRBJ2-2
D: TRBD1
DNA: TGCGCCAGCAGGTCTAACAGGGGAGCCGGGGAGCTGTTTTTT
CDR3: CASRSNRGAGELFF

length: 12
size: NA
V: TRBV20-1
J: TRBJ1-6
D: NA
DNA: TGCAGTGCTAGAGATGGGGATTCACCCCTCCACTTT
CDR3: CSARDGDSPLHF

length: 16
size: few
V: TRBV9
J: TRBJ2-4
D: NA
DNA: TGTGCCAGCAGCGTAGACGGGGGCCTAGCCAAAAACATTCAGTACTTC
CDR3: CASSVDGGLAKNIQYF

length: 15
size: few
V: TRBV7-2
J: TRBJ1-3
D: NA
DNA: TGTGCCAGCAGCTTAGAACAGGGCTCTGGAAACACCATATATTTT
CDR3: CASSLEQGSGNTIYF

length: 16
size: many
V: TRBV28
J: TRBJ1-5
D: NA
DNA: TGTGCCAGCAGTGGGGGCCGACTCGGGAGGGGTCAGCCCCAGCATTTT
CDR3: CASSGGRLGRGQPQHF

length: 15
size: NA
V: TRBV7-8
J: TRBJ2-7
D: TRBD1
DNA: TGTGCCAGCAGCGTCCGGGACAGGGGCCCCTTCGAGCAGTACTTC
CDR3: CASSVRDRGPFEQYF

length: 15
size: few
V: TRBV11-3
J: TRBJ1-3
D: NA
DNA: TGTGCCAGCAGCTTTTACAAAGGATCTGGAAACACCATATATTTT
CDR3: CASSFYKGSGNTIYF

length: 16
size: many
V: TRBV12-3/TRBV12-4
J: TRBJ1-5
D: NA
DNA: TGTGCCAGCAGTTTGGGGGGAGGGGGGAGCAATCAGCCCCAGCATTTT
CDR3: CASSLGGGGSNQPQHF

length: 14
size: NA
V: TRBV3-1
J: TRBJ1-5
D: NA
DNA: TGTGCCAGCAGCCGAGGACGGGACGGTCAGCCCCAGCATTTT
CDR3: CASSRGRDGQPQHF

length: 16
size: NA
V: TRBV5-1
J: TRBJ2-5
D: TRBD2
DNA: TGCGCCAGCAGCTTGGATCGAGCGGGGGCCCGAGAGACCCAGTACTTC
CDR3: CASSLDRAGARETQYF

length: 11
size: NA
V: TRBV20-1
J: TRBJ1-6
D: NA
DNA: TGCAGTGCTCGCCGGGATTCACCCCTCCACTTT
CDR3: CSARRDSPLHF

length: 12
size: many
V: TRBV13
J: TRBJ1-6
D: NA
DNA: TGTGCCAGCAGCGGCAGGGTGGAACCCCTCCACTTT
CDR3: CASSGRVEPLHF

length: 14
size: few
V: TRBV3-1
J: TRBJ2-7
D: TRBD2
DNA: TGTGCCAGCAGCCGTCGGCTAGCGGCCTACGAGCAGTACTTC
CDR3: CASSRRLAAYEQYF

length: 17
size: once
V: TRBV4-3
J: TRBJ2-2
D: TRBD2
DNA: TGCGCCAGCAGAACAGGGACTAGCGATGAAGGGGCCGGGGAGCTGTTTTTT
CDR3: CASRTGTSDEGAGELFF

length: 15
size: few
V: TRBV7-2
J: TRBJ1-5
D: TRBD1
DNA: TGTGCCAGCAGCATTACAGGGGCCCTGGATCAGCCCCAGCATTTT
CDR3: CASSITGALDQPQHF

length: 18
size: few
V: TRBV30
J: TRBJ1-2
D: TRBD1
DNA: TGTGCCTGGAGTGTAAGGATTCCAAGGAAGACAGGGAGTAATGGCTACACCTTC
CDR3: CAWSVRIPRKTGSNGYTF

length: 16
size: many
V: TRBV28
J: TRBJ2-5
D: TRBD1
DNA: TGTGCCAGCAGTAACCTCGGGACAGGGGGTCAAGAGACCCAGTACTTC
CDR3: CASSNLGTGGQETQYF

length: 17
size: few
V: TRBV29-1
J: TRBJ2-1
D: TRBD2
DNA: TGCAGCGTTGAAGTAGGAATCTGGGGGAGGGCCGACAATGAGCAGTTCTTC
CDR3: CSVEVGIWGRADNEQFF

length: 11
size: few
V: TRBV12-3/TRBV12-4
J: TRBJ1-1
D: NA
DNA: TGTGCCAGCAGCACAGAGGGAGGAGCTTTCTTT
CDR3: CASSTEGGAFF

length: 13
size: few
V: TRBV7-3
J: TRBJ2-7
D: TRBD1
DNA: TGTGCCAGCAGCCAAACAGGGGGCCTCGAGCAGTACTTC
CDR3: CASSQTGGLEQYF

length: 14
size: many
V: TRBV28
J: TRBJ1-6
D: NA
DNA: TGTGCCAGCAGCCGTGGAGGGAGAAATTCACCCCTCCACTTT
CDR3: CASSRGGRNSPLHF

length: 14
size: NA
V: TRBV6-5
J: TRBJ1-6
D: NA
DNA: TGTGCCAGCAGTTACGGGCAGAATAATTTACCCCTCCACTTT
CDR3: CASSYGQNNLPLHF

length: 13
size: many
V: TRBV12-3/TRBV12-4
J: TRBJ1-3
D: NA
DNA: TGTGCCATCCGATCCGCCTCTGGAAACACCATATATTTT
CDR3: CAIRSASGNTIYF

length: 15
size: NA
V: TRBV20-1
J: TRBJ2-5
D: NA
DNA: TGCAGTGCTAGAGATCATGGGCGGGCCCAAGAGACCCACTACTTC
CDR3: CSARDHGRAQETHYF

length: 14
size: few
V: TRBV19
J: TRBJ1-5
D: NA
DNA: TGTGCCAGTAGTATCCCAGGGCATTACCAGCCCCAGCATTTT
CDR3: CASSIPGHYQPQHF

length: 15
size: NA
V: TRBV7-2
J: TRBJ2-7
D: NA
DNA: TGTGCCAGCAGCCTCCGGTTCACCCCCGACTACGAGCAGTACTTC
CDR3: CASSLRFTPDYEQYF

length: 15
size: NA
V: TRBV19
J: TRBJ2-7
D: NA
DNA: TGTGCCAGTAGTACCCAGGGGCTGCGAGCCTACGAGCAGTACTTC
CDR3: CASSTQGLRAYEQYF

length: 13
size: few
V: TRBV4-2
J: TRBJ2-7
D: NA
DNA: TGTGCCAGCAGCCAATCTGGCCCCTACGAGCAGTACTTC
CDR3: CASSQSGPYEQYF

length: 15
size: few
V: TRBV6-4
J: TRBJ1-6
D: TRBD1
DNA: TGTGCCAGCAGTTACGTCCAGGGGGCTAATTCACCCCTCCACTTT
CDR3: CASSYVQGANSPLHF

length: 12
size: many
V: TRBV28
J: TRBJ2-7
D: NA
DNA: TGTGCCAGCAGTTTATTAGGAAGGGAGCAGTACTTC
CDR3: CASSLLGREQYF

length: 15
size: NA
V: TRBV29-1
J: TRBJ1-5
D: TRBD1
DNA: TGCAGCGCCGCGGAGGGGGCAGGGGTGGGACAGCCCCAGCATTTT
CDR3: CSAAEGAGVGQPQHF